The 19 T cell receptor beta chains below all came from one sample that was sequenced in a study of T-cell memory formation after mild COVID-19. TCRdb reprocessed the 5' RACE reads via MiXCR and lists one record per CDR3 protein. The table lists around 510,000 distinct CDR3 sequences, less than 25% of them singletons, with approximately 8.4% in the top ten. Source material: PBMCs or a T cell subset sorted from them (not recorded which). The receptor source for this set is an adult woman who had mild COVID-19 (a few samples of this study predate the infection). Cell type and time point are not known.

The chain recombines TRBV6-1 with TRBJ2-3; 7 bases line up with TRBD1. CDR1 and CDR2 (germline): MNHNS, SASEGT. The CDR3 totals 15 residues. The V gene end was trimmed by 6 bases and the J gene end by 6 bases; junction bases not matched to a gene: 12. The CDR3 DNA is TGTGCCAGCAGGACCGGACAGGCCGGGTCGGATACGCAGTATTTT. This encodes CASRTGQAGSDTQYF.

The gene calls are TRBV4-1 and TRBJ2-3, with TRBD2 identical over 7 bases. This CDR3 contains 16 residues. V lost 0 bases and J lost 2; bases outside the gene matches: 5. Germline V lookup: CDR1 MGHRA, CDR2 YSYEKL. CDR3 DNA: TGCGCCAGCAGCCAAGATCCAGCGGGGAACACAGATACGCAGTATTTT. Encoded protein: CASSQDPAGNTDTQYF.

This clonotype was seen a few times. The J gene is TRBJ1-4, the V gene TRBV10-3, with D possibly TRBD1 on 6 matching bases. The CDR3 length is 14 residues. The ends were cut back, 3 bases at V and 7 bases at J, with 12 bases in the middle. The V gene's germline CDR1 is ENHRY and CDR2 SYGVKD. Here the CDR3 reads CAISEAGAVEKLFF. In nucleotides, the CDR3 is TGTGCCATCAGTGAAGCAGGGGCGGTTGAAAAACTGTTTTTT.

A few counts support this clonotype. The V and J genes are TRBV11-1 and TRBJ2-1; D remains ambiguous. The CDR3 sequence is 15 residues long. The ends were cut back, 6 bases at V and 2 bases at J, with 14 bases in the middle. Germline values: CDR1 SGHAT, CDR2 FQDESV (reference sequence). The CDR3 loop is CASRKNSVAYNEQFF. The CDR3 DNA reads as TGTGCCAGCAGAAAAAACTCAGTTGCCTACAATGAGCAGTTCTTC.

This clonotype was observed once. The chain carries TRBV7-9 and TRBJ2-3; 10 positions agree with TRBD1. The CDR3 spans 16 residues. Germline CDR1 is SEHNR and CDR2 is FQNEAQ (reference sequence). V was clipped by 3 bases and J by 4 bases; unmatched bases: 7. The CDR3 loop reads CASSFPPGQGSDTQYF. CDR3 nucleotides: TGTGCCAGCAGCTTCCCCCCGGGACAGGGGTCAGATACGCAGTATTTT.

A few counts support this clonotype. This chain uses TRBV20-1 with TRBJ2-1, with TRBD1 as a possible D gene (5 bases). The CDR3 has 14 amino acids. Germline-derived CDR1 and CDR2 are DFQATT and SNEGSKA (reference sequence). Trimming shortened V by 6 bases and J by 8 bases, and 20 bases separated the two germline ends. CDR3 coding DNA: TGCAGTGCGACCAGCAGGGCGGTAGGAGATGAGCAGTTCTTC. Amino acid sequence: CSATSRAVGDEQFF.

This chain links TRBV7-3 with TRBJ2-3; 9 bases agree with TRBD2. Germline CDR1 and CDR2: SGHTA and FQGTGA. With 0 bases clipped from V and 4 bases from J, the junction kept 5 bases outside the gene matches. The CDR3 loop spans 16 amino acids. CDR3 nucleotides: TGTGCCAGCAGCTTAACAGCGGGAGGTCTTGCAGATACGCAGTATTTT. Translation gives CASSLTAGGLADTQYF.

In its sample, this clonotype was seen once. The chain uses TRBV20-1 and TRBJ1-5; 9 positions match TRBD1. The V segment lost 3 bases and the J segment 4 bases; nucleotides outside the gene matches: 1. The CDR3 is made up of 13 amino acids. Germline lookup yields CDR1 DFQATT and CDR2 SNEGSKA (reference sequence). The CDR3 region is CSASDRGNQPQHF. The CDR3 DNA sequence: TGCAGTGCTAGTGACAGGGGGAATCAGCCCCAGCATTTT.

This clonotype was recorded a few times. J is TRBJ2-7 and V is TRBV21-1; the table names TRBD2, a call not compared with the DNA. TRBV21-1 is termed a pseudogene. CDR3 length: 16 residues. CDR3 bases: TGTGCCAGCATGGCAGGGAAGGGACCTCCCTACTACGAGCAGTACTTC. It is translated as CASMAGKGPPYYEQYF.

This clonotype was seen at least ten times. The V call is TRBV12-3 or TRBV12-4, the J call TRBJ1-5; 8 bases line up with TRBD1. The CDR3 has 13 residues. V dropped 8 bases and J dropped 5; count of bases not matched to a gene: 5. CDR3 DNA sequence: TGTGCCAGCGGACAGGGTCTGGATCAGCCCCAGCATTTT. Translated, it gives CASGQGLDQPQHF.

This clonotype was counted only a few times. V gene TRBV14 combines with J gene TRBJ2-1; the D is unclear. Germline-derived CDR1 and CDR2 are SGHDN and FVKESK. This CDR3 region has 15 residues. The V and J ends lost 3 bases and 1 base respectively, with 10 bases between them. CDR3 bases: TGTGCCAGCAGCCAGACACAGCTATCCTACAATGAGCAGTTCTTC. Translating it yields CASSQTQLSYNEQFF.

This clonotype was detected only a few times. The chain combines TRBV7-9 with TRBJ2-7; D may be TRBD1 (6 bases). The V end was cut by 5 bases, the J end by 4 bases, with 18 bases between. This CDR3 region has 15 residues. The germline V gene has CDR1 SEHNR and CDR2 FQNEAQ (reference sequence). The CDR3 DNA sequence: TGTGCCAGCAGCCACGAGGGGCAGGGGACGTACGAGCAGTACTTC. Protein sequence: CASSHEGQGTYEQYF.

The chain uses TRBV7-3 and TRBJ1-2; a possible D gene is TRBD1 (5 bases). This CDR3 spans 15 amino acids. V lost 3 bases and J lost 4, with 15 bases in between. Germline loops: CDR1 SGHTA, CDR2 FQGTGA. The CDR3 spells CASSLGDPLFYGYTF. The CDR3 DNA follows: TGTGCCAGCAGCTTGGGGGACCCTCTGTTCTATGGCTACACCTTC.

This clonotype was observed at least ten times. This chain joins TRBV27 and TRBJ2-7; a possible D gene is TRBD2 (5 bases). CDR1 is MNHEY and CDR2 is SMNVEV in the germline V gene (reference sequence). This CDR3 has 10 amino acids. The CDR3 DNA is TGTGCTCATACACGGGGCGAGCAGTACTTC. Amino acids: CAHTRGEQYF.

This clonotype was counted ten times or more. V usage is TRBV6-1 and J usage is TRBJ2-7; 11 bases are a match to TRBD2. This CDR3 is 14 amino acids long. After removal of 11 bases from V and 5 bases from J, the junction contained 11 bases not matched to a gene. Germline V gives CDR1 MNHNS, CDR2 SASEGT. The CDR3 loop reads CASLSGGASDEQYF. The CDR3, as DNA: TGTGCCTCCCTTAGCGGGGGGGCTTCAGACGAGCAGTACTTC.

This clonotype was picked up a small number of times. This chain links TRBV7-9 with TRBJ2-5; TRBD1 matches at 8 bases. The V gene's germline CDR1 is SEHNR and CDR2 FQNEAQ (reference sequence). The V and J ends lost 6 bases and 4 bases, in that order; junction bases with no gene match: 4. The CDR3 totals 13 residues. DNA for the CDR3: TGTGCCAGCAGACGGACAGGGCGAGAGACCCAGTACTTC. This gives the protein CASRRTGRETQYF.

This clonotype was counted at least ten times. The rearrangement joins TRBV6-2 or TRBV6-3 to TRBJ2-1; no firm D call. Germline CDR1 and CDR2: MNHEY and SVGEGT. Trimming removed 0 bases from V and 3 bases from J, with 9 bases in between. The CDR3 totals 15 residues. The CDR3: CASSYSRLHYNEQFF. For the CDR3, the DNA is TGTGCCAGCAGTTACTCCAGACTCCACTACAATGAGCAGTTCTTC.

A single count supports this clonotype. Written as DNA, the CDR3 is TGTGCCACCCGATCAGGGCCGTCTACCGAAAAACTGTTTTTT. It codes for CATRSGPSTEKLFF. The chain uses TRBV15 and TRBJ1-4, with D perhaps TRBD1 (5 bases). Germline lookup yields CDR1 LNHNV and CDR2 YYDKDF (reference sequence). The CDR3 totals 14 residues. V lost 8 bases and J lost 8, with 18 bases in between.

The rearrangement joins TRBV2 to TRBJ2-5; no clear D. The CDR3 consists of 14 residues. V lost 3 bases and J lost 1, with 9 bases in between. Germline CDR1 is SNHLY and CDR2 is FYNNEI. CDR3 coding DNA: TGTGCCAGCAGTGAGTTTTACAGCCAAGAGACCCAGTACTTC. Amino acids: CASSEFYSQETQYF. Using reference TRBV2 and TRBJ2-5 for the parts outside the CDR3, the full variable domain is EPEVTQTPSHQVTQMGQEVILRCVPISNHLYFYWYRQILGQKVEFLVSFYNNEISEKSEIFDDQFSVERPDGSNFTLKIRSTKLEDSAMYFCASSEFYSQETQYFGPGTRLLVL.